This entry describes one TCR beta chain. Its antigen is still unknown. Method: immunoSEQ multiplex PCR; TCRdb's copy keeps in-frame clones and lacks some. The sample gives about 94,000 clones, nearly 90% of which show up once; over 0.6% is in the top ten. This sample is drawn from a study of a mutant IDH1 vaccine in newly diagnosed glioma. Across the study: Patients began vaccination 4-6 weeks after radiotherapy alone, or with temozolomide cycles. Week 35 brought visit V12, which was followed by visit V13 at week 47.

The study, taken as a whole, reports: Among patients, around 93% showed immune responses induced by the vaccine. Pseudoprogression seemed unrelated to changes in top peripheral T cell clonotypes.

Between the trimmed V and J ends, which lost 5 bases and 5 bases, there was a span of 11 bases. The germline gives CDR1 GTSNPN, CDR2 SVGIG (reference sequence). This CDR3 comprises 12 residues. Time point noted: week 47, end of study. Topical imiquimod accompanied each vaccine dose, which consisted of 300 ug of mutant IDH1 20-mer peptide. Specimen: PBMCs, collected from a glioma patient whose treatment included an IDH1 peptide vaccine. The TCR comes from a woman between 50 and 59 years old with glioma. The chain joins TRBV30 to TRBJ2-3, with a tentative D call TRBD1 (5 bases). The CDR3 nucleotides are TGTGCCTGGCTGGGGCGGCGAGATACGCAGTATTTT. Amino acids: CAWLGRRDTQYF. The complete variable domain, with remaining parts taken from reference TRBV30 and TRBJ2-3, reads SQTIHQWPATLVQPVGSPLSLECTVEGTSNPNLYWYRQAAGRGLQLLFYSVGIGQISSEVPQNLSASRPQDRQFILSSKKLLLSDSGFYLCAWLGRRDTQYFGPGTRLTVL.